This section outlines one T cell receptor (beta chain) sequence together with its context. This sample is drawn from a study of blood T cell repertoires in COVID-19. Per the original methods: Cell counts per sample came from amplifying reference gene primers. Data came from immunoSEQ multiplex PCR; TCRdb stores just in-frame clones and leaves some out. V and J calls and clone size are as listed in that table; D and trimming were resolved from the DNA. This sample has hundreds of thousands of clones, with 84% found just once. CDR1 MDHEN and CDR2 SYDVKM come from the germline V gene. V trimming: 6 bases; J trimming: 7 bases; junction bases outside the gene matches: 7. The CDR3 has 15 residues.

The source of this sequence is a human donor in a cohort sampled during active COVID-19. This chain uses TRBV28 with TRBJ2-3; 13 bases match TRBD2. The material sequenced was peripheral blood. CDR3 residues: CASSLGLAGVNTQYF. CDR3 bases: TGTGCCAGCAGCCTCGGACTAGCGGGAGTAAATACGCAGTATTTT.